This TCR beta chain derives from a study of Graves' ophthalmopathy and Graves' hyperthyroidism. General observations from the study: Most expanded clonotypes in thyroid above 0.001 frequency also showed up in blood. A model built from 13 signatures distinguished ophthalmopathy from stable hyperthyroidism with approximately 89% sensitivity and approximately 80% specificity.

Amplified material comprised TCR beta CDR3 regions derived from RNA transcripts. First-round RT-PCR used HTBI primers; second-round multiplex PCR followed. One entry per CDR3 protein results from TCRdb running MiXCR on the multiplex PCR reads. This repertoire shows some 410,000 distinct CDR3 sequences, approximately 21% found once; its top ten account for 3%. This clonotype was found many times. Its target is not known. Trimming stripped 6 bases from V and 7 bases from J, with 8 bases between. The CDR3 contains 11 residues. Germline V gene sequence: CDR1 KGHDR, CDR2 SFDVKD. The study recruited hyperthyroidism patients aged 18 to 65 who were newly diagnosed, under 2 months' duration.

The receptor's source is a woman aged 18-29 years with stable Graves' hyperthyroidism. Sequenced sample: peripheral blood. This rearrangement joins TRBV24-1 to TRBJ1-2; no clear D. The CDR3 region is CATSYLFGYTF. The CDR3 DNA follows: TGTGCCACCAGTTATCTTTTTGGCTACACCTTC.